This T cell receptor (beta chain) was recorded in a study of T cells in Graves' hyperthyroidism and ophthalmopathy. This clonotype was detected ten times or more. The target antigen is unknown. Study-wide results and limits: The authors' 13 V-J model separated ophthalmopathy from stable hyperthyroidism.

TCR beta CDR3 sequences were amplified from RNA transcripts. RT-PCR in the first round (using the HTBI primer set) targeted the TCR CDR3. TCRdb recomputed calls from the multiplex PCR reads with MiXCR, one row per CDR3 protein. The sample includes about 520,000 distinct CDR3 sequences, roughly 24% of them seen just once. This CDR3 comprises 12 residues. V lost 5 bases, J lost 4 bases, and 8 bases lay in between. V gene TRBV12-3 or TRBV12-4 combines with J gene TRBJ1-2; D ambiguous. This clonotype was obtained from a young woman with Graves' ophthalmopathy. The source material was blood. CDR3 coding DNA: TGTGCCAGCAGTACCTGGGTCTATGGCTACACCTTC. The encoded protein is CASSTWVYGYTF.